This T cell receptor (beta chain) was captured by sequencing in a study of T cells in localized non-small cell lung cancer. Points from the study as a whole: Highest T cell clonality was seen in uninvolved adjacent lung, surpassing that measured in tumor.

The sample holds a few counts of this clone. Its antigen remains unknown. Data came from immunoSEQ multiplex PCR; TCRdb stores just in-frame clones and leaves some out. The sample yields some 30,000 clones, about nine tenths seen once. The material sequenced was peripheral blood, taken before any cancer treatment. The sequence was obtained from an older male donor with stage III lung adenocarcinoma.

The CDR3 nucleotides are TGTGCCAGCAGTTTACTAGCGGGAGAGGCCTACAATGAGCAGTTCTTC. This sequence encodes CASSLLAGEAYNEQFF. The chain uses TRBV27 and TRBJ2-1; 10 bases agree with TRBD2. The CDR3 spans 16 residues. Germline lookup yields CDR1 MNHEY and CDR2 SMNVEV (reference sequence). V dropped 2 bases and J dropped 2; count of bases not matched to a gene: 3.